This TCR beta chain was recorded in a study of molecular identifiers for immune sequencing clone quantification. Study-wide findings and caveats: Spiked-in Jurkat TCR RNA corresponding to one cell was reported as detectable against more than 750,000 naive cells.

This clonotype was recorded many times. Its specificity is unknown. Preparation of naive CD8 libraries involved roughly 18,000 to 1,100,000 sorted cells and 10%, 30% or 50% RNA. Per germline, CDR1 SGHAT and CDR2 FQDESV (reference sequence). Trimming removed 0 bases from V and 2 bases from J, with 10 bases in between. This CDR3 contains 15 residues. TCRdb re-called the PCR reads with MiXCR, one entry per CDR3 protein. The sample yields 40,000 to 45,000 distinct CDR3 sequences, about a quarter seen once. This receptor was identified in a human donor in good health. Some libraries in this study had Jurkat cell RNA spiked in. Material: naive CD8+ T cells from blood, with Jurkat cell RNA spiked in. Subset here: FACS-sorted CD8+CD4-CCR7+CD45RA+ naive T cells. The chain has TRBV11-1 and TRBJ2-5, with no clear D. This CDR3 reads CASSLATSLQETQYF. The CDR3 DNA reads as TGTGCCAGCAGCTTAGCGACTTCTTTACAAGAGACCCAGTACTTC.